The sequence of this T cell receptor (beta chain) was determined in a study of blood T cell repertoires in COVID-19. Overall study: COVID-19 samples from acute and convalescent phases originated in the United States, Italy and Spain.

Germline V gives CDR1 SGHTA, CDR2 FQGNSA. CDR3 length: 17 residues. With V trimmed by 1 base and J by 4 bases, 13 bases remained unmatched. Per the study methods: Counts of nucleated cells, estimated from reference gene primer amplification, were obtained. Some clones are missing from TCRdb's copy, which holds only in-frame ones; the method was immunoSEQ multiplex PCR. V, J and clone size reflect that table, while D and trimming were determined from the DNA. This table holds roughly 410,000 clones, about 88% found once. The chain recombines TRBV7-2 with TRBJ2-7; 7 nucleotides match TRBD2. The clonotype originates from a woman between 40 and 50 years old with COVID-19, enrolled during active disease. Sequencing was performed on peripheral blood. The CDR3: CASSLGGGRAKLYEQYF. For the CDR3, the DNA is TGTGCCAGCAGCTTAGGGGGAGGGAGGGCCAAATTGTACGAGCAGTACTTC.